This section outlines one T cell receptor beta chain sequence together with its context. The data are from a study of CD8 T cells in Susac syndrome. The sequenced target, TCR beta, came from blood CD8+ and CD4+ T cells. TEMRA cells were enriched by FACS, and CD4+ and CD8+ T cells were negatively isolated. Random hexamers were used to reverse transcribe roughly 0.5 to 1 ug of RNA. It was immunoSEQ multiplex PCR that amplified TCR beta CDR3 across 54 Vbeta and 13 Jbeta. One entry per CDR3 protein, called by TCRdb with MiXCR from the immunoSEQ multiplex PCR reads. The repertoire holds approximately 120,000 distinct CDR3 sequences, with 90% to 95% as singletons. The sequence derives from a human donor with multiple sclerosis. Input material: CD8+ T cells from PBMCs.

CDR3 region: CASSLTAGSSYEQYF. The DNA of the CDR3 is TGTGCCAGCAGTTTAACAGCGGGTAGCTCCTACGAGCAGTACTTC. The chain joins TRBV28 to TRBJ2-7, with a weak D call TRBD2 (6 bases). The CDR3 has 15 amino acids. The ends were cut back, 2 bases at V and 0 bases at J, with 11 bases in the middle. Germline V gene data show CDR1 as MDHEN and CDR2 as SYDVKM.